This is a list of T cell receptor beta chains from one sample in a study of siplizumab effects on memory and regulatory T cells. Here immunoSEQ multiplex PCR was the method, and the copy in TCRdb shows in-frame clones only, minus some. This table holds approximately 48,000 clones, over 90% found once. Sequencing was carried out using CD8+ T cells sorted from blood. These receptors were obtained from a human donor in good health. The CDR3 runs from the conserved cysteine through the conserved F or W. The D gene is left open where the match is weak. Only part of the rows carry a size: once, few, many, or a class if the clone is expanded.

length: 18; V: TRBV4-1; size: .; D: TRBD1; J: TRBJ1-1; CDR3: CASSQPYGQGARGTEAFF; DNA: TGCGCCAGCAGCCAACCATACGGACAGGGGGCGCGTGGCACTGAAGCTTTCTTT
length: 15; V: TRBV27; size: .; D: .; J: TRBJ2-5; CDR3: CASRLPGDNQETQYF; DNA: TGTGCCAGCAGACTTCCAGGGGACAACCAAGAGACCCAGTACTTC
length: 18; V: TRBV5-1; size: .; D: TRBD2; J: TRBJ2-2; CDR3: CASSLSLAGVEVNGELFF; DNA: TGCGCCAGCAGCTTATCACTAGCGGGAGTTGAGGTTAACGGGGAGCTGTTTTTT
length: 16; V: TRBV12-5; size: .; D: TRBD1; J: TRBJ2-7; CDR3: CASGFPSRTGTYEQYF; DNA: TGTGCTAGTGGTTTCCCGTCCCGGACAGGGACCTACGAGCAGTACTTC
length: 15; V: TRBV7-8; size: once; D: .; J: TRBJ1-5; CDR3: CASSLGGRGRDPQHF; DNA: TGTGCCAGCAGCTTAGGAGGACGGGGACGGGATCCCCAGCATTTT
length: 15; V: TRBV27; size: .; D: .; J: TRBJ2-7; CDR3: CASSFRQSSRYEQYF; DNA: TGTGCCAGCAGTTTTCGGCAGTCGTCCAGATACGAGCAGTACTTC
length: 14; V: TRBV6-1; size: .; D: .; J: TRBJ2-4; CDR3: CARLDSETGPYEYF; DNA: TGTGCCAGATTGGACTCTGAGACAGGCCCCTACGAGTACTTC
length: 11; V: TRBV29-1; size: few; D: .; J: TRBJ1-1; CDR3: CSVVWDTEAFF; DNA: TGCAGCGTTGTGTGGGACACTGAAGCTTTCTTT
length: 16; V: TRBV2; size: .; D: .; J: TRBJ2-1; CDR3: CASRVSPLPGSDEQFF; DNA: TGTGCCAGCAGGGTCTCCCCGCTCCCGGGGAGCGATGAGCAGTTCTTC
length: 16; V: TRBV21-1; size: .; D: .; J: TRBJ2-7; CDR3: CASSARGHRGEYEQYF; DNA: TGTGCCAGCAGCGCCCGTGGACACCGTGGGGAGTACGAGCAGTACTTC
length: 13; V: TRBV13; size: .; D: .; J: TRBJ2-5; CDR3: CASSPRTVETQYF; DNA: TGTGCCAGCAGCCCCCGGACTGTAGAGACCCAGTACTTC
length: 13; V: TRBV29-1; size: .; D: .; J: TRBJ2-2; CDR3: CSVLWLNTGELFF; DNA: TGCAGCGTCCTATGGTTGAACACCGGGGAGCTGTTTTTT
length: 10; V: TRBV27; size: once; D: .; J: TRBJ2-2; CDR3: CATGTGELFF; DNA: TGTGCCACCGGCACCGGGGAGCTGTTTTTT
length: 16; V: TRBV4-1; size: .; D: .; J: TRBJ1-5; CDR3: CASSQDLRHGNQPQHF; DNA: TGCGCCAGCAGCCAAGATCTAAGGCATGGCAATCAGCCCCAGCATTTT
length: 14; V: TRBV9; size: .; D: .; J: TRBJ2-3; CDR3: CATNRAGSTDTQYF; DNA: TGTGCCACCAACAGGGCGGGGAGCACAGATACGCAGTATTTT
length: 13; V: TRBV19; size: .; D: TRBD1; J: TRBJ1-1; CDR3: CASRDRTDNEAFF; DNA: TGTGCCAGTCGGGACAGGACTGATAATGAAGCTTTCTTT
length: 14; V: TRBV28; size: .; D: .; J: TRBJ2-2; CDR3: CASSLIGGTGELFF; DNA: TGTGCCAGCAGTTTAATCGGGGGAACCGGGGAGCTGTTTTTT
length: 13; V: TRBV5-1; size: once; D: TRBD1; J: TRBJ1-2; CDR3: CASREDRGHGYTF; DNA: TGCGCCAGCAGGGAGGACAGGGGCCATGGCTACACCTTC
length: 14; V: TRBV5-4; size: .; D: .; J: TRBJ2-3; CDR3: CASSLSSRTDTQYF; DNA: TGTGCCAGCAGCTTGTCGTCCCGCACAGATACGCAGTATTTT
length: 15; V: TRBV7-9; size: .; D: .; J: TRBJ2-2; CDR3: CASSRQGPGTGELFF; DNA: TGTGCCAGCAGCCGCCAAGGTCCGGGGACCGGGGAGCTGTTTTTT
length: 16; V: TRBV4-1; size: once; D: .; J: TRBJ2-7; CDR3: CASSPNPQGRTYEQYF; DNA: TGCGCCAGCAGCCCCAACCCGCAGGGGAGGACCTACGAGCAGTACTTC
length: 14; V: TRBV27; size: once; D: .; J: TRBJ2-1; CDR3: CASSSPSSYNEQFF; DNA: TGTGCCAGCAGTTCACCCTCCTCCTACAATGAGCAGTTCTTC
length: 17; V: TRBV4-2; size: once; D: .; J: TRBJ2-1; CDR3: CASSQVGEISSYNEQFF; DNA: TGTGCCAGCAGCCAAGTTGGAGAGATCAGCTCCTACAATGAGCAGTTCTTC
length: 12; V: TRBV28; size: .; D: .; J: TRBJ1-1; CDR3: CASSLRTAEAFF; DNA: TGTGCCAGCAGTTTAAGGACAGCGGAAGCTTTCTTT
length: 14; V: TRBV7-6; size: .; D: .; J: TRBJ2-5; CDR3: CASSLVPETETQYF; DNA: TGTGCCAGCAGCTTAGTTCCAGAAACGGAGACCCAGTACTTC
length: 15; V: TRBV5-1; size: .; D: TRBD2; J: TRBJ2-1; CDR3: CASSLGVREATEQFF; DNA: TGCGCCAGCAGCTTGGGGGTGCGGGAGGCCACTGAGCAGTTCTTC
length: 18; V: TRBV9; size: .; D: TRBD2; J: TRBJ2-2; CDR3: CASSVDGGSLRGTGELFF; DNA: TGTGCCAGCAGCGTAGACGGGGGGTCTCTTCGGGGCACCGGGGAGCTGTTTTTT
length: 17; V: TRBV7-6; size: .; D: .; J: TRBJ1-5; CDR3: CASSPRAGEYSNQPQHF; DNA: TGTGCCAGCAGCCCGAGGGCAGGGGAATATAGCAATCAGCCCCAGCATTTT
length: 18; V: TRBV7-9; size: once; D: .; J: TRBJ2-3; CDR3: CASSAGRQAETHTDTQYF; DNA: TGTGCCAGCAGCGCCGGAAGGCAAGCGGAGACACACACAGATACGCAGTATTTT
length: 14; V: TRBV6-1; size: .; D: .; J: TRBJ2-3; CDR3: CASIGEPPPDTQYF; DNA: TGTGCCAGCATCGGAGAACCTCCCCCAGATACGCAGTATTTT
length: 16; V: TRBV28; size: .; D: .; J: TRBJ2-6; CDR3: CASSLNRGSGANVLTF; DNA: TGTGCCAGCAGTTTGAATCGGGGCTCCGGGGCCAACGTCCTGACTTTC
length: 14; V: TRBV28; size: .; D: TRBD2; J: TRBJ2-1; CDR3: CASSLAGGNNEQFF; DNA: TGTGCCAGCAGCCTAGCGGGGGGAAACAATGAGCAGTTCTTC
length: 14; V: TRBV7-2; size: .; D: .; J: TRBJ1-1; CDR3: CASSLVNWRTEAFF; DNA: TGTGCCAGCAGCTTAGTTAATTGGAGGACTGAAGCTTTCTTT
length: 16; V: TRBV5-1; size: .; D: TRBD1; J: TRBJ2-1; CDR3: CASSLYRTGPFNEQFF; DNA: TGCGCCAGCAGCTTGTACAGGACAGGGCCTTTCAATGAGCAGTTCTTC
length: 12; V: TRBV5-1; size: .; D: .; J: TRBJ2-7; CDR3: CASSFGFYEQYF; DNA: TGCGCCAGCAGTTTCGGATTTTACGAGCAGTACTTC
length: 16; V: TRBV28; size: .; D: .; J: TRBJ1-5; CDR3: CASSLVGMWPNQPQHF; DNA: TGTGCCAGCAGTTTGGTGGGGATGTGGCCGAATCAGCCCCAGCATTTT
length: 15; V: TRBV19; size: .; D: .; J: TRBJ2-7; CDR3: CASSIVMGYGYEQYF; DNA: TGTGCCAGTAGTATAGTGATGGGGTATGGCTACGAGCAGTACTTC
length: 14; V: TRBV27; size: .; D: TRBD1; J: TRBJ2-1; CDR3: CASTPGQGHNEQFF; DNA: TGTGCCAGCACCCCGGGACAGGGTCACAATGAGCAGTTCTTC
length: 17; V: TRBV5-4; size: .; D: .; J: TRBJ1-5; CDR3: CASSFMGVEGGNQPQHF; DNA: TGTGCCAGCAGCTTCATGGGGGTCGAGGGGGGCAATCAGCCCCAGCATTTT
length: 17; V: TRBV1; size: once; D: .; J: TRBJ2-1; CDR3: CTSSQAPDRGWGNEQFF; DNA: TGCACCAGCAGCCAAGCCCCGGACAGGGGCTGGGGCAATGAGCAGTTCTTC
length: 11; V: TRBV29-1; size: .; D: .; J: TRBJ1-1; CDR3: CSVVTELEAFF; DNA: TGCAGCGTTGTGACGGAACTGGAGGCTTTCTTT
length: 14; V: TRBV15; size: once; D: .; J: TRBJ2-2; CDR3: CATSSRGVTGELFF; DNA: TGTGCCACCAGCAGTCGCGGAGTCACCGGGGAGCTGTTTTTT
length: 13; V: TRBV27; size: .; D: .; J: TRBJ2-7; CDR3: CASRGGTAYEQYF; DNA: TGTGCCAGCAGAGGCGGGACAGCCTACGAGCAGTACTTC
length: 15; V: TRBV7-9; size: .; D: .; J: TRBJ2-1; CDR3: CASSLEIGLIAEQFF; DNA: TGTGCCAGCAGCTTAGAAATAGGGCTTATCGCTGAGCAGTTCTTC
length: 19; V: TRBV7-6; size: .; D: TRBD1; J: TRBJ1-2; CDR3: CASSLARGTGMNANYGYTF; DNA: TGTGCCAGCAGCTTAGCGAGGGGGACAGGCATGAATGCTAACTATGGCTACACCTTC
length: 15; V: TRBV4-2; size: .; D: TRBD1; J: TRBJ1-1; CDR3: CASSHPTGAGTEAFF; DNA: TGTGCCAGCAGCCACCCGACAGGGGCTGGCACTGAAGCTTTCTTT
length: 13; V: TRBV10-2; size: .; D: .; J: TRBJ1-2; CDR3: CASSESNGFGYTF; DNA: TGCGCCAGCAGTGAGTCGAACGGTTTTGGCTACACCTTC
length: 16; V: TRBV6-1; size: once; D: TRBD2; J: TRBJ2-3; CDR3: CASSEWASGNTDTQYF; DNA: TGTGCCAGCAGTGAATGGGCTAGCGGGAACACAGATACGCAGTATTTT
length: 13; V: TRBV19; size: .; D: .; J: TRBJ2-7; CDR3: CASSMKVTYEQYF; DNA: TGTGCCAGTAGTATGAAGGTAACCTACGAGCAGTACTTC
length: 14; V: TRBV7-9; size: .; D: .; J: TRBJ2-5; CDR3: CASSLSRYQETQYF; DNA: TGTGCCAGCAGCTTATCGAGGTACCAAGAGACCCAGTACTTC
length: 14; V: TRBV28; size: .; D: .; J: TRBJ2-3; CDR3: CASSFLAGTDTQYF; DNA: TGTGCCAGCAGTTTCCTCGCGGGGACAGATACGCAGTATTTT
length: 13; V: TRBV6-5; size: .; D: .; J: TRBJ2-7; CDR3: CASSELLDYEQYF; DNA: TGTGCCAGCAGTGAATTATTGGACTACGAGCAGTACTTC
length: 12; V: TRBV7-9; size: once; D: .; J: TRBJ1-2; CDR3: CASSAGDYGYTF; DNA: TGTGCCAGCAGCGCGGGAGACTATGGCTACACCTTC
length: 15; V: TRBV5-4; size: .; D: TRBD2; J: TRBJ2-7; CDR3: CASRKGLAGAYEQYF; DNA: TGTGCCAGCAGAAAAGGACTAGCGGGAGCCTACGAGCAGTACTTC